This T cell receptor beta chain was found in a study of control samples from healthy donors and cancer patients. Trimming left V 5 bases short and J 3 bases short, with 2 bases between. The length of the CDR3 is 11 residues. Germline V gene lookup returns CDR1 SGHNT and CDR2 YENEEA. Clones were sequenced by immunoSEQ multiplex PCR, and TCRdb holds only the in-frame ones, with some missing. The sample lists 110,000 or so clones, 87% occurring once. This receptor was identified in a man aged 25-45 years in good health. The V gene is TRBV11-3, the J gene TRBJ1-3; D not certain. The sequenced material came from blood. In nucleotides, the CDR3 is TGTGCCAGCAGCCGTGGAAACACCATATATTTT. The encoded protein is CASSRGNTIYF.